What follows is one T cell receptor beta chain and its context. In this sample, this clonotype turned up a few times. Its recognized antigen is unknown. The record has no base qualities; no much larger clone is one base away. This entry comes from a study of identical twins listed by TCRdb under 2016. Broadly, across the study: TCR alpha and beta repertoires from monozygotic twins, unrelated adults of various ages and cord blood were deep-sequenced to test whether fetal clonotypes persist. Replicate twin experiments were performed at different times using different library preparation protocols to rule out contamination. Findings and caveats that apply to the study as a whole: Because the same donors could not be followed over many years, the conclusions depended on cross-sectional statistical analysis. Out-of-frame TCR alpha sequences shared between twins showed an excess of low generation-probability sequences compared with coincidental sharing between unrelated individuals. Recombination models systematically underestimated out-of-frame TCR alpha sharing in monozygotic twins but agreed with sharing between unrelated individuals. A weaker excess of twin sharing was found in beta out-of-frame sequences because the signal-to-noise ratio was lowered by fewer shared sequences. Zero-insertion analyses could be partly confounded by invariant T cells such as MAIT and iNKT, though diverse VJ usage argued against such confounding for most clonotypes. Abundant cord blood beta clonotypes had fewer insertions, young adult naive repertoires showed a similar but weaker trend, and memory repertoires showed no such trend.

The CDR3 contains 14 residues, cysteine and phenylalanine counted. The retained sequence is limited to the CDR3, 42 bases, with the frame set at the first base. The germline V gene encodes CDR1 SGHRS and CDR2 YFSETQ. The trim is 5 bases for V and 8 bases for J, with a gap of 17 bases between the germline ends. The library came from 5' RACE. Sequenced on an Illumina HiSeq 2000. Template switching introduced a universal primer binding site; the final cDNA contained a unique molecular identifier, enabling accurate counting of TCR cDNA molecules. Specific primers in the conserved constant-segment region were used to synthesize first-strand cDNA for the TCR alpha and beta chains. Each cDNA library was double barcoded, with a SMART-Mk sample barcode plus Illumina barcodes, to control for contamination. Two successive PCR steps introduced TruSeq adapter sequences along with Illumina sample barcodes. The TCR alpha and beta cDNA libraries were sequenced on the Illumina HiSeq platform using custom primers. In the original analysis: Unique molecular identifiers were extracted from raw reads with MiGEC, and CDR3 positions were determined with MiXCR. For each individual, recombination models were inferred using an EM algorithm with the repgenHMM and IGoR tools. The tcR package in R was used for shared clonotype analysis, with sharing normalized by the product of cloneset sizes. To study raw recombination without the effects of thymic and clonal selection, out-of-frame nonproductive sequences were analyzed. The public reads were reanalyzed by TCRdb: fastp trimming at Q25, MiXCR alignment, in-frame beta chains only. Merged by CDR3 protein, the rows form single entries marked with the most common genes and DNA. The V and J calls come from TCRdb's annotation, not from the publication. For this sample the table gives approximately 550,000 distinct CDR3 sequences, of which 20% to 25% were detected only once. Around 0.5% of the sample goes to the ten largest clones.

All donors were healthy Caucasians. The twin cohort comprised three pairs of female monozygotic twins, all aged about 18 to 29 years. Positive isolation kits from Invitrogen were used to isolate CD4+ and CD8+ T cell populations. This sample also appeared in a second study, on yellow fever vaccine responses in identical twins. Taken from the second paper: The T cell response to vaccination in identical twins was reported by the authors to appear partly convergent and partly personalized. The study precisely tracked vaccine-responding T cell clones in identical twins.

The material sequenced was CD4+ T cells sorted from blood. The receptor's source is a woman younger than 30 in good health. The chain was built from TRBV5-1 and TRBJ2-1; the D segment cannot be called with confidence. The nucleotides are TGCGCCAGCAGTATCTTAACTTTATTTGATGAGCAGTTCTTC. The encoded protein is CASSILTLFDEQFF.